A single sample is the source of the 4 T cell receptor beta chains below, sequenced in a study of shared clonotypes between healthy human individuals (TCRdb year 2020). CD8 naive samples consisted of CD45RO-negative cells that were positively selected for CCR7, yielding a CD45RA+CCR7+ population without TemRA cells. Library prep was done by the immunoSEQ multiplex PCR assay. TCRdb mirrors the immuneACCESS table, restricted to in-frame sequences. Some clones are absent from its copies; in checked studies, under half trace to an unresolved V gene, and the reason for the others is unknown. Across this sample there are just over 2,000,000 clones, with 85% to 95% seen only once. The ten largest clones capture 1% to 1.3% of the sample. Sequenced sample: naive CD8+ T cells sorted from blood. According to the study, the label for this sample's cell subset or site signals: CD45RA+CCR7+. Source of these receptors: a man between 18 and 35 years old in good health.

The chain carries TRBV19 and TRBJ1-1; a possible D gene is TRBD1 (5 bases). Trimming took 4 bases from V and 4 from J, leaving 19 bases between them. This CDR3 has 16 amino acids. Germline CDR1 reads LNHDA; CDR2 reads SQIVND (reference sequence). CDR3 coding DNA: TGTGCCAGTAGTAGGGGCCCGGGAGGGTTGGTCACTGAAGCTTTCTTT. Translating gives CASSRGPGGLVTEAFF.

This CDR3 reads CASSPGPPDEETQYF. In DNA form, the CDR3 reads TGTGCCAGCAGCCCCGGCCCGCCAGACGAAGAGACCCAGTACTTC. The gene calls are TRBV7-2 and TRBJ2-5; D call uncertain. The CDR3 has 15 amino acids. Between the trimmed V and J ends, which lost 5 bases and 3 bases, there was a span of 16 bases. CDR1 SGHTA and CDR2 FQGNSA come from the germline V gene. Full variable domain (remainder filled in from reference TRBV7-2 and TRBJ2-5): GAGVSQSPSNKVTEKGKDVELRCDPISGHTALYWYRQSLGQGLEFLIYFQGNSAPDKSGLPSDRFSAERTGGSVSTLTIQRTQQEDSAVYLCASSPGPPDEETQYFGPGTRLLVL.

This clone was counted a single time. The chain employs TRBV28 and TRBJ2-1, with TRBD2 matching over 8 bases. CDR1 MDHEN and CDR2 SYDVKM come from the germline V gene. The CDR3 extends over 12 amino acids. J was trimmed by 10 bases and V by 5 bases; bases with no gene match: 4. The DNA for the CDR3 is TGTGCCAGCAGTCCCCGGGGGGGGGAGCAGTTCTTC. This sequence encodes CASSPRGGEQFF.

This clone was seen just once. V gene TRBV15 combines with J gene TRBJ2-1, with TRBD2 identical over 7 bases. Germline CDR1 and CDR2: LNHNV and YYDKDF (reference sequence). With 4 bases clipped from V and 3 bases from J, the junction kept 9 bases outside the gene matches. This CDR3 comprises 16 residues. For the CDR3, the DNA is TGTGCCACCAGCACAGGTCTAGCGGCTGGCTACAATGAGCAGTTCTTC. It yields the protein CATSTGLAAGYNEQFF. Drawing the rest from reference TRBV15 and TRBJ2-1, the complete variable domain is DAMVIQNPRYQVTQFGKPVTLSCSQTLNHNVMYWYQQKSSQAPKLLFHYYDKDFNNEADTPDNFQSRRPNTSFCFLDIRSPGLGDTAMYLCATSTGLAAGYNEQFFGPGTRLTVL.